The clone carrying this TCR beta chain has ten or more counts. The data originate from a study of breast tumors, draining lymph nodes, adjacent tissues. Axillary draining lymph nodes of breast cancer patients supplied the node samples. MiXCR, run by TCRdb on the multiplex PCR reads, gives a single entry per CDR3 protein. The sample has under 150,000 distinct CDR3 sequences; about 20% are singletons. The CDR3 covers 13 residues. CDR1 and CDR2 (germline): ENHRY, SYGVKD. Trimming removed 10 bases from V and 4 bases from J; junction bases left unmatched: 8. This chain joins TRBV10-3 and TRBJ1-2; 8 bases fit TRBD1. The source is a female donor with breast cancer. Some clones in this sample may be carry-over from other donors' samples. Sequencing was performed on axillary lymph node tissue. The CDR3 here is CATATGASYGYTF. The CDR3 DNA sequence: TGTGCCACCGCGACAGGGGCGAGCTATGGCTACACCTTC.